Listed below are T cell receptor beta chains from one sample, sequenced in a study of T cell responses to AZD1222 COVID-19 vaccine. Clones were sequenced by immunoSEQ multiplex PCR, and TCRdb holds only the in-frame ones, with some missing. The sample has 150,000 to 200,000 clones; 85% to 95% are singletons. Sequencing was performed on peripheral blood, taken on day 0 of AZD1222 vaccination. The receptors shown here come from an adult in good health. The CDR3 runs from the conserved cysteine through the conserved F or W. D genes are given only for firm matches. A row's size may be missing; if present it is once, few, many or a size class.

j_gene | abundance | v_gene | d_gene | CDR3nt | CDR3aa
TRBJ2-3 | . | TRBV12-5 | . | TGTGCTAGTGGAAGCATGACAAGCACAGATACGCAGTATTTT | CASGSMTSTDTQYF
TRBJ2-5 | . | TRBV5-4 | . | TGTGCCAGCAGCTCGAGGGTTGGTGGGGGCGCGGAAGAGACCCAGTACTTC | CASSSRVGGGAEETQYF
TRBJ2-5 | . | TRBV2 | TRBD2 | TGTGCCAGCAGTGAATCGTTAAGCGGGAGAGAGACCCAGTACTTC | CASSESLSGRETQYF
TRBJ2-7 | . | TRBV3-1/TRBV3-2 | . | TGTGCCAGCAGCCAAGGGCGGCTCCCTACCTACGAGCAGTACTTC | CASSQGRLPTYEQYF
TRBJ2-5 | . | TRBV24-1 | . | TGTGCCACCAGTGAATCGGGACCTGGGGAAGAGACCCAGTACTTC | CATSESGPGEETQYF
TRBJ2-2 | . | TRBV5-4 | TRBD1 | TGTGCCAGCAGCCGAGACCGACAGGGGGATGACACCGGGGAGCTGTTTTTT | CASSRDRQGDDTGELFF
TRBJ2-7 | . | TRBV6-1 | . | TGTGCCAGCAGTGAAATAGCCCTTTATCATCAGTACTTC | CASSEIALYHQYF
TRBJ1-6 | . | TRBV27 | . | TGTGCCAGCACGGGGAGAGGTTCACCCCTCCACTTT | CASTGRGSPLHF
TRBJ2-2 | . | TRBV28 | . | TGTGCCAGCAGTTTACCAACCGGGGAGCTGTTTTTT | CASSLPTGELFF
TRBJ2-1 | . | TRBV7-9 | TRBD2 | TGTGCCAGCAGCCTCACAGGATGGACTAGCGGGGGGGCCAGGAATGAGCAGTTCTTC | CASSLTGWTSGGARNEQFF
TRBJ1-1 | . | TRBV6-6 | TRBD1 | TGTGCCAGCAGTCCCCAGGGGGGAACTGAAGCTTTCTTT | CASSPQGGTEAFF
TRBJ2-1 | . | TRBV5-1 | . | TGCGCCAGCTCCCGAGTAGATGAGCAGTTCTTC | CASSRVDEQFF
TRBJ1-4 | . | TRBV6-1 | TRBD1 | TGTGCCAGCAGTGACAGGGGGCTGCCTAATGAAAAACTGTTTTTT | CASSDRGLPNEKLFF
TRBJ1-2 | . | TRBV5-1 | . | TGCGCCAGCAGCCACTCCCCGGGACGGAAAAACTATGGCTACACCTTC | CASSHSPGRKNYGYTF
TRBJ2-1 | . | TRBV19 | TRBD1 | TGTGCCAGTAGTATGGGACAGATACGGGATGAGCAGTTCTTC | CASSMGQIRDEQFF
TRBJ1-3 | . | TRBV19 | . | TGTGCCAGTAGTATATGGCCCCCGGAGGACACCATATATTTT | CASSIWPPEDTIYF
TRBJ1-6 | . | TRBV21-1 | . | TGTGCCAGCAGCAATCCGTTCCTCAAGAATGGGTCCTATAATTCACCCCTCCACTTT | CASSNPFLKNGSYNSPLHF
TRBJ2-1 | . | TRBV4-2 | . | TGTGCCAGCAGCCAAGATAGGGCTGATGAGCAGTTCTTC | CASSQDRADEQFF
TRBJ2-7 | once | TRBV6-5 | . | TGTGCCAGCATCCGGGACTTATCATCCTACGAGCAGTACTTC | CASIRDLSSYEQYF
TRBJ1-1 | . | TRBV7-9 | TRBD1 | TGTGCCAGCAGCAAACAGGGGGCGAACACTGAAGCTTTCTTT | CASSKQGANTEAFF
TRBJ1-3 | . | TRBV7-8 | . | TGTGCCAGCAGCCGGGAGCTTAGAAACACCATATATTTT | CASSRELRNTIYF
TRBJ2-2 | . | TRBV28 | . | TGTGCCAGCAGCTCCGGGGCGCGCACCGGGGAGCTGTTTTTT | CASSSGARTGELFF
TRBJ1-2 | . | TRBV14 | . | TGTGCCAGCAGCCCACGTAGGTCTGGGATCTATGGCTACACCTTC | CASSPRRSGIYGYTF
TRBJ2-7 | . | TRBV4-3 | . | TGCGCCAGCAGCCAAGATCCAGGAAGCTCCTACGAGCAGTACTTC | CASSQDPGSSYEQYF
TRBJ1-3 | . | TRBV7-8 | . | TGTGCCAGCAGCGACCGACGGTTTTCTGGAAACACCATATATTTT | CASSDRRFSGNTIYF
TRBJ1-1 | . | TRBV6-6 | . | TGTGCCAGCAGTTACTCCGGTTCGGGAGGGGATCTTGAAGCTTTCTTT | CASSYSGSGGDLEAFF
TRBJ1-3 | . | TRBV14 | . | TGTGCCAGTGATAAAAGCTCTGGAAACACCATATATTTT | CASDKSSGNTIYF
TRBJ2-4 | once | TRBV12-3/TRBV12-4 | TRBD1 | TGTGCCAGCCGATCGACAGGGTCAAACATTCAGTACTTC | CASRSTGSNIQYF